These 13 T cell receptor beta chains were sequenced from one sample in a study of CD8 T cells in acute hepatitis C reinfection. TCRdb's table, derived via immunoSEQ multiplex PCR, lists solely in-frame clones and lacks some. Here the sample spans approximately 41,000 clones, 80% to 90% being singletons. Time point meaning: naive CD8 control sorted from an acute-time-point sample. Sample: naive CD8+ T cells from PBMCs. These receptor sequences come from a young man with chronic hepatitis C.

The V gene is TRBV19, the J gene TRBJ2-2, with D possibly matching TRBD2 (6 bases). Per germline, CDR1 LNHDA and CDR2 SQIVND (reference sequence). This CDR3 spans 14 amino acids. The V gene lost 7 bases and the J gene lost 6 bases, with 15 bases spanning the gap. CDR3 coding DNA: TGTGCCAGTATTAGGGGAGGAAGCGCCGGGGAGCTGTTTTTT. Translation: CASIRGGSAGELFF.

This rearrangement joins TRBV10-1 to TRBJ2-3, with D possibly TRBD2 on 7 matching bases. The V gene's germline CDR1 is WNHNN and CDR2 SYGVQD (reference sequence). The CDR3 covers 13 residues. With 3 bases removed from V and 7 bases from J, the gap between germline ends came to 11 bases. The CDR3 coding sequence is TGCGCCAGCAGTGAAGGGGGGGACCATACGCAGTATTTT. As protein: CASSEGGDHTQYF.

The rearrangement links TRBV5-1 to TRBJ1-2; 10 bases match TRBD1. The CDR3 spans 14 residues. V trimming: 1 base; J trimming: 6 bases; junction bases outside the gene matches: 3. Germline CDR1 reads SGHRS; CDR2 reads YFSETQ. The CDR3 region has the DNA TGCGCCAGCAGCTTGTTGGGACAGGGGAATGGCTACACCTTC. Its translation is CASSLLGQGNGYTF.

This clone came up once. V is TRBV29-1 and J is TRBJ1-5; D uncertain. V dropped 4 bases and J dropped 5 bases, with 12 bases sitting between them. This CDR3 comprises 13 residues. Germline values: CDR1 SQVTM, CDR2 ANQGSEA. CDR3 amino acids: CSVVPSPYQPQHF. CDR3 nucleotides: TGCAGCGTTGTTCCCAGTCCATATCAGCCCCAGCATTTT.

The rearrangement joins TRBV5-6 to TRBJ2-2, with D possibly being TRBD2 (5 bases). In germline, CDR1 is SGHDT, CDR2 YYEEEE. The CDR3 is 14 amino acids. Trimming left V 2 bases short and J 5 bases short, with 10 bases between. The CDR3 reads CASSFSPGTGELFF. CDR3 nucleotide sequence: TGTGCCAGCAGCTTCTCTCCGGGGACCGGGGAGCTGTTTTTT.

The rearrangement uses TRBV6-5 and TRBJ1-2, with 7 bases aligning to TRBD1. V shed 2 bases, J shed 7 bases, and the junction held 10 bases outside the gene matches. The CDR3 contains 15 residues. The germline V gene has CDR1 MNHEY and CDR2 SVGAGI. CDR3: CASSYAAGQTGGYTF. In DNA, the CDR3 is TGTGCCAGCAGTTACGCCGCGGGACAGACCGGTGGCTACACCTTC.

This chain uses TRBV4-3 with TRBJ1-1; TRBD1 might be the D (6 bases). With 5 bases removed from V and 1 base from J, the gap between germline ends came to 11 bases. CDR1 LGHNA and CDR2 YSLEER come from the germline V gene. The CDR3 loop spans 14 amino acids. The CDR3 nucleotides are TGCGCCAGCAGCTGGGGCAGGGGGAACACTGAAGCTTTCTTT. Encoded protein: CASSWGRGNTEAFF.

The chain links TRBV23-1 to TRBJ1-5, with D maybe TRBD1 (6 bases). TRBV23-1 is an open reading frame whose function is uncertain. The V gene lost 6 bases and the J gene lost 4 bases, with 22 bases spanning the gap. The CDR3 has 17 amino acids. CDR3 sequence reads: CASSTLGPGQRNQPQHF. The CDR3 region has the DNA TGCGCCAGCAGCACTTTGGGACCGGGACAAAGAAATCAGCCCCAGCATTTT.

The gene calls are TRBV4-2 and TRBJ2-7, with 10 bases matching TRBD1. Trimming cost V 4 bases and J 2 bases; bases outside gene matches: 8. From germline, CDR1 is LGHNA and CDR2 YNFKEQ. The length of the CDR3 is 16 residues. CDR3 DNA: TGTGCCAGCAGCCGAATGGGGACAGGGGCCCCCTACGAGCAGTACTTC. Its translation: CASSRMGTGAPYEQYF.

DNA for the CDR3: TGCGCCAGCAGCCCGCCAGGGAACACTGAAGCTTTCTTT. Translated: CASSPPGNTEAFF. V and J are TRBV4-1 and TRBJ1-1; D is undetermined. The CDR3 loop spans 13 amino acids. CDR1 is MGHRA and CDR2 is YSYEKL in the germline V gene. V gave up 4 bases and J gave up 1 base, with 7 bases separating them.

J is TRBJ2-7 and V is TRBV29-1; D is perhaps TRBD1 or TRBD2 (5 bases each). The germline V and J ends were trimmed by 4 bases and 2 bases, with 12 bases remaining between them. Per the germline V gene, CDR1 is SQVTM and CDR2 is ANQGSEA. The CDR3 sequence is 13 residues long. The CDR3 loop reads CSVVGDGTYEQYF. The CDR3 DNA reads as TGCAGCGTTGTAGGGGACGGAACCTACGAGCAGTACTTC.

The chain carries TRBV4-2 and TRBJ2-1; perhaps TRBD2 as D (5 bases). The CDR3 runs to 13 residues. The ends were cut back, 0 bases at V and 9 bases at J, with 9 bases in the middle. The V gene's germline CDR1 is LGHNA and CDR2 YNFKEQ. This CDR3 reads CASSQEGGSEQFF. CDR3 sequence (DNA): TGTGCCAGCAGCCAAGAAGGAGGCAGTGAGCAGTTCTTC.

The genes are TRBV5-1 and TRBJ2-3; D call uncertain. The CDR3 is 14 residues long. The V gene lost 2 bases and the J gene lost 2 bases, with 9 bases spanning the gap. Germline assignment: CDR1 SGHRS and CDR2 YFSETQ. The CDR3 loop is CASSLPANTDTQYF. CDR3 sequence (DNA): TGCGCCAGCAGCTTACCCGCGAACACAGATACGCAGTATTTT.